Below, 26 T cell receptor beta chains from the same sample are listed, as sequenced in a study of memory CD4+ T cells and cytomegalovirus serostatus. Data came from immunoSEQ multiplex PCR; TCRdb stores just in-frame clones and leaves some out. This table holds some 44,000 clones, around 78% found once. The sort gate was single viable CD3+CD4+CD8-CD45RO+ cells for memory CD4+ T cells. The sample comprised memory CD4+ T cells from blood. The receptors originated from an adult in good health and CMV-seronegative.

The chain couples TRBV10-3 to TRBJ1-1, with 8 bases identical to TRBD1. The CDR3 runs to 14 residues. The J segment lost 0 bases and the V segment lost 6 bases, leaving 3 bases of the junction unmatched. Germline CDR1 ENHRY, CDR2 SYGVKD. The CDR3, as DNA: TGTGCCATCAGACAGGGGGAAATGAACACTGAAGCTTTCTTT. Encoded protein: CAIRQGEMNTEAFF.

This clone has just one count. The J gene is TRBJ1-2, the V gene TRBV11-2; TRBD1 aligns across 8 bases. The J segment lost 2 bases and the V segment lost 6 bases, leaving 2 bases of the junction unmatched. The CDR3 has 13 residues. The germline CDR1 and CDR2 sequences are SGHAT and FQNNGV. Here the CDR3 DNA reads TGTGCCAGCAGAAGGACAGGGAACTATGGCTACACCTTC. This gives the protein CASRRTGNYGYTF.

The V call is TRBV28, the J call TRBJ1-1, with 8 positions matching TRBD1. CDR1 MDHEN and CDR2 SYDVKM come from the germline V gene. Germline trimming cut 5 bases from V and 0 bases from J; bases unmatched to any gene: 14. This CDR3 region has 18 residues. DNA for the CDR3: TGTGCCAGCAGTCTACCACCCGGGACAGGCTTTTTGAACACTGAAGCTTTCTTT. Protein sequence: CASSLPPGTGFLNTEAFF.

V gene TRBV6-6 combines with J gene TRBJ1-5, with D possibly being TRBD1 (5 bases). Germline values: CDR1 MNHNY, CDR2 SVGAGI (reference sequence). Between the trimmed V and J ends, which lost 5 bases and 3 bases, there was a span of 14 bases. The CDR3 loop spans 15 amino acids. CDR3 nucleotides: TGTGCCAGCAGTCGGGGGAGCGCCAACAATCAGCCCCAGCATTTT. Translation gives CASSRGSANNQPQHF.

The chain has TRBV18 and TRBJ1-2; TRBD1 agrees at 9 bases. V gave up 4 bases and J gave up 4 bases; unmatched junction bases: 7. The CDR3 has 15 residues. The germline gives CDR1 KGHSH, CDR2 LQKENI. The DNA for the CDR3 is TGTGCCAGCTCACTTCTCTCGGGACAGGGCTATGGCTACACCTTC. Its translation is CASSLLSGQGYGYTF.

The chain joins TRBV5-5 to TRBJ1-4; no definite D call. From germline, CDR1 is SGHKS and CDR2 YYEKEE (reference sequence). Between the trimmed V and J ends, which lost 0 bases and 7 bases, there was a span of 4 bases. The CDR3 covers 12 residues. The CDR3 protein is CASSLGGEKLFF. CDR3 bases: TGTGCCAGCAGCTTGGGTGGTGAAAAACTGTTTTTT.

The chain combines TRBV30 with TRBJ1-5; no firm D call. Germline lookup yields CDR1 GTSNPN and CDR2 SVGIG (reference sequence). There are 14 residues in the CDR3. Between the trimmed V and J ends, which lost 3 bases and 0 bases, there was a span of 9 bases. The CDR3 nucleotides read TGTGCCTGGAGGGAAGTCGGTAGCAATCAGCCCCAGCATTTT. Its translation is CAWREVGSNQPQHF.

The chain has TRBV5-4 and TRBJ2-1; D might be TRBD1 (6 bases). Trimming stripped 6 bases from V and 2 bases from J, with 12 bases between. The CDR3 runs to 14 residues. Germline CDR1 and CDR2: SGHNT and YYREEE (reference sequence). CDR3 protein: CASTRDNAYNEQFF. As DNA, the CDR3 is TGTGCCAGCACAAGGGACAACGCCTACAATGAGCAGTTCTTC.

The V and J genes are TRBV6-5 and TRBJ2-6; 7 bases agree with TRBD1. Trimming cost V 4 bases and J 3 bases; bases outside gene matches: 3. From germline, CDR1 is MNHEY and CDR2 SVGAGI. This CDR3 has 15 amino acids. The CDR3: CASSLGGGGANVLTF. The CDR3 DNA follows: TGTGCCAGCAGTTTAGGGGGCGGTGGGGCCAACGTCCTGACTTTC.

The chain recombines TRBV29-1 with TRBJ2-7; TRBD1 aligns across 10 bases. Germline CDR1 reads SQVTM; CDR2 reads ANQGSEA. The CDR3 consists of 14 residues. V dropped 2 bases and J dropped 0; count of bases not matched to a gene: 1. The CDR3 region has the DNA TGCAGCGTTGAACGACAGGGGGCCTCCTACGAGCAGTACTTC. Translating it yields CSVERQGASYEQYF.

DNA for the CDR3: TGTGCCAGCAGCAAAAACAGGGGGCTTGGCAATGAGCAGTTCTTC. This codes for CASSKNRGLGNEQFF. V and J are TRBV11-3 and TRBJ2-1; TRBD1 aligns across 9 bases. CDR3 length: 15 amino acids. Germline values: CDR1 SGHNT, CDR2 YENEEA. Trimming removed 5 bases from V and 6 bases from J; junction bases left unmatched: 8.

This clone appeared once. The chain carries TRBV25-1 and TRBJ1-4, with D uncertain. The germline V gene encodes CDR1 MGHDK and CDR2 SYGVNS. Trimming removed 5 bases at V and 4 bases at J, with 8 bases between. The CDR3 is 13 amino acids. The CDR3 region has the DNA TGTGCCAGCAGTACGTGGGGTAATGAAAAACTGTTTTTT. It yields the protein CASSTWGNEKLFF.

The gene calls are TRBV30 and TRBJ2-6; D not resolved. The CDR3 is made up of 12 amino acids. The germline CDR1 and CDR2 sequences are GTSNPN and SVGIG (reference sequence). Trimming took off 2 bases at V and 2 bases at J, with 1 base between the two ends. DNA of the CDR3: TGTGCCTGGAGTACTGGGGCCAACGTCCTGACTTTC. It translates to CAWSTGANVLTF.

In DNA, the CDR3 is TGTGCCAGCAGTGCTCCCCCAGGGGGGACTGAAGCTTTCTTT. Translation: CASSAPPGGTEAFF. The V gene is TRBV2, the J gene TRBJ1-1, with 7 bases that match TRBD1. V shed 4 bases and J 5 bases; nucleotides not matched to a gene: 7. There are 14 residues in the CDR3. Germline V gene lookup returns CDR1 SNHLY and CDR2 FYNNEI.

The chain uses TRBV9 and TRBJ2-5; 7 bases agree with TRBD2. Trimming removed 0 bases from V and 4 bases from J; junction bases left unmatched: 9. Germline V gene lookup returns CDR1 SGDLS and CDR2 YYNGEE. The CDR3 is made up of 16 amino acids. The CDR3 sequence is CASSVGEGGDGETQYF. DNA for the CDR3: TGTGCCAGCAGCGTAGGGGAGGGTGGTGACGGAGAGACCCAGTACTTC.

The chain joins TRBV4-1 to TRBJ1-3; D gene ambiguous. This CDR3 has 16 amino acids. Germline V lookup: CDR1 MGHRA, CDR2 YSYEKL. The ends were cut back, 1 base at V and 4 bases at J, with 14 bases in the middle. Here the CDR3 reads CASSQVGRDLGNTIYF. CDR3 bases: TGCGCCAGCAGCCAAGTCGGGAGGGATCTAGGAAACACCATATATTTT.

The chain combines TRBV4-2 with TRBJ2-2; tentative D call: TRBD2 (6 bases). V was clipped by 4 bases and J by 6 bases, with 27 bases between them. CDR3 length equals 19 residues. CDR1 is LGHNA and CDR2 is YNFKEQ in the germline V gene. CDR3: CASSPLGGGTPKAAGELFF. DNA for the CDR3: TGTGCCAGCAGCCCCCTCGGGGGTGGGACCCCTAAGGCCGCCGGGGAGCTGTTTTTT.

This clone has only a few counts. CDR3 sequence reads: CASSDSLPGTISQPQHF. CDR3 sequence (DNA): TGTGCCAGCAGTGATTCCCTTCCCGGTACGATAAGTCAGCCCCAGCATTTT. This chain connects TRBV2 to TRBJ1-5; no reliable D call. The V and J ends lost 3 bases and 6 bases respectively, with 21 bases between them. Germline CDR1 is SNHLY and CDR2 is FYNNEI. The length of the CDR3 is 17 residues.

The chain combines TRBV4-1 with TRBJ2-1; 12 positions agree with TRBD2. Germline V lookup: CDR1 MGHRA, CDR2 YSYEKL. V shed 3 bases, J shed 7 bases, and the junction held 10 bases outside the gene matches. The CDR3 length is 17 residues. The CDR3 loop reads CASSQGVLAGGLNEQFF. The CDR3 coding sequence is TGCGCCAGCAGCCAGGGCGTACTAGCGGGGGGCTTGAATGAGCAGTTCTTC.

V and J are TRBV11-2 and TRBJ2-7; unclear D gene. The length of the CDR3 is 15 residues. Germline V gene sequence: CDR1 SGHAT, CDR2 FQNNGV. Trimming took 6 bases from V and 3 from J, leaving 18 bases between them. The DNA for the CDR3 is TGTGCCAGCAGACCGGTCCTTTCGGATCTCTACGAGCAGTACTTC. Its translation: CASRPVLSDLYEQYF.

This clone occurred a few times. V and J are TRBV5-4 and TRBJ1-1; 7 bases line up with TRBD1. Germline loops: CDR1 SGHNT, CDR2 YYREEE (reference sequence). The V and J ends lost 4 bases and 3 bases, in that order; junction bases with no gene match: 9. The CDR3 is made up of 15 amino acids. The CDR3 nucleotides read TGTGCCAGCAGCCCAGGGGGGGGATGGGACACTGAAGCTTTCTTT. Its protein is CASSPGGGWDTEAFF.

This clone was counted a few times. In the same sample, other DNA sequences code for this CDR3. The chain joins TRBV2 to TRBJ1-1; D unresolved. Trimming left V 2 bases short and J 5 bases short, with 3 bases between. The CDR3 spans 11 residues. CDR1 and CDR2 (germline): SNHLY, FYNNEI. Here the CDR3 reads CASSERTEAFF. The CDR3 DNA follows: TGTGCCAGCAGTGAACGTACTGAAGCTTTCTTT.

The J gene is TRBJ2-7, the V gene TRBV30; D may be TRBD2 (7 bases). CDR3 size: 12 residues. The ends were cut back, 1 base at V and 5 bases at J, with 9 bases in the middle. Germline V CDR1 and CDR2: GTSNPN, SVGIG (reference sequence). The CDR3 region has the DNA TGTGCCTGGAGTGGGGGGGGCCACGAGCAGTACTTC. Residues: CAWSGGGHEQYF. The whole variable domain, remainder taken from reference TRBV30 and TRBJ2-7, is SQTIHQWPATLVQPVGSPLSLECTVEGTSNPNLYWYRQAAGRGLQLLFYSVGIGQISSEVPQNLSASRPQDRQFILSSKKLLLSDSGFYLCAWSGGGHEQYFGPGTRLTVT.

The chain has TRBV27 and TRBJ1-2, with TRBD1 matching over 9 bases. The CDR3 covers 15 residues. The J segment lost 6 bases and the V segment lost 5 bases, leaving 10 bases of the junction unmatched. CDR1 MNHEY and CDR2 SMNVEV come from the germline V gene (reference sequence). CDR3 nucleotide sequence: TGTGCCAGCAGTCACCTGACAGGGGGGGACGATGGCTACACCTTC. Translating it yields CASSHLTGGDDGYTF.

The V call is TRBV2, the J call TRBJ2-2; D is undetermined. This CDR3 has 14 residues. The V end was cut by 6 bases, the J end by 2 bases, with 10 bases between. The germline CDR1 and CDR2 sequences are SNHLY and FYNNEI. This CDR3 reads CASRALFNTGELFF. The DNA of the CDR3 is TGTGCCAGCAGGGCCCTATTCAACACCGGGGAGCTGTTTTTT.

The chain is built from TRBV6-1 and TRBJ1-5; 7 nucleotides line up with TRBD1. Losses at the gene ends were 7 bases for V and 7 bases for J; bases not matched to a gene: 7. Germline V gene lookup returns CDR1 MNHNS and CDR2 SASEGT. The CDR3 totals 13 residues. As DNA, the CDR3 is TGTGCCAGCACGGACAGGCCTGAACAGCCCCAGCATTTT. This codes for CASTDRPEQPQHF.